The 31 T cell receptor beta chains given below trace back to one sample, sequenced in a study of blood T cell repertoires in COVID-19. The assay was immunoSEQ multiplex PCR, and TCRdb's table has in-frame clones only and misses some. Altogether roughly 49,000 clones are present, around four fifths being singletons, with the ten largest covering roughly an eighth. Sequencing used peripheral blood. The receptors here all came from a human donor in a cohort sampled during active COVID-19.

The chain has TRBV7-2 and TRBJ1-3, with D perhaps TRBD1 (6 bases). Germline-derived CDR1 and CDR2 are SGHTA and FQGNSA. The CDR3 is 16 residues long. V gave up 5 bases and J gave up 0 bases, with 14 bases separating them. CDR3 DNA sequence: TGTGCCAGCAGCGTGTGGGACATTAGCTCTGGAAACACCATATATTTT. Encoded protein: CASSVWDISSGNTIYF.

The CDR3 loop is CASSLPDRANTGELFF. The CDR3 DNA sequence: TGTGCCAGCAGCTTACCCGACAGAGCGAACACCGGGGAGCTGTTTTTT. The chain is built from TRBV7-9 and TRBJ2-2; D is perhaps TRBD1 (5 bases). Germline CDR1 and CDR2: SEHNR and FQNEAQ (reference sequence). CDR3 length: 16 residues. Trimming cost V 2 bases and J 0 bases, with 10 bases left between them.

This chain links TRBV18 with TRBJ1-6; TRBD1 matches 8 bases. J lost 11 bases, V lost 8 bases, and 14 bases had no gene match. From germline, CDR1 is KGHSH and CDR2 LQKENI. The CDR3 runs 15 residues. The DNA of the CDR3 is TGTGCCAGCACAGGGGGGTTGACAGTATCGACACCCCTCCACTTT. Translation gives CASTGGLTVSTPLHF.

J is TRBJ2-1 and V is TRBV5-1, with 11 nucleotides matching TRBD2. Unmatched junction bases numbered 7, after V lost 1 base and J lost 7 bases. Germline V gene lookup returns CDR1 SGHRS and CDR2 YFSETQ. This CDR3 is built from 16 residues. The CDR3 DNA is TGCGCCAGCAGCTTGAGTAGCGGGGGGGCCAGGAATGAGCAGTTCTTC. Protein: CASSLSSGGARNEQFF.

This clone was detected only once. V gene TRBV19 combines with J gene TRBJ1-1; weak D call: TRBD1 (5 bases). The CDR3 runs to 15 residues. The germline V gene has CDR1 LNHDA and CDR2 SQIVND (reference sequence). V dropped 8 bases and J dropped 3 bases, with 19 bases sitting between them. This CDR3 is CASCGMRGRDTEAFF. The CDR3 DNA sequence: TGTGCCAGTTGCGGGATGAGGGGACGGGACACTGAAGCTTTCTTT.

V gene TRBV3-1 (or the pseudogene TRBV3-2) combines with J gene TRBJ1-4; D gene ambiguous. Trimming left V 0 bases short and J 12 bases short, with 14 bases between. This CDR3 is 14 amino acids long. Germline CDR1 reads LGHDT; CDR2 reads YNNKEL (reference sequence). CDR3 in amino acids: CASSQEGRVGELFF. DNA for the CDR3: TGTGCCAGCAGCCAAGAGGGGAGAGTTGGGGAACTGTTTTTT.

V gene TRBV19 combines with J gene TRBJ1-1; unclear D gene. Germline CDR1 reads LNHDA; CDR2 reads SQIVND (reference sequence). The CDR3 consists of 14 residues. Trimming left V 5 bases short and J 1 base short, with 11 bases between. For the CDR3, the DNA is TGTGCCAGTAGTTACGGGGAGGGGAACACTGAAGCTTTCTTT. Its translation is CASSYGEGNTEAFF.

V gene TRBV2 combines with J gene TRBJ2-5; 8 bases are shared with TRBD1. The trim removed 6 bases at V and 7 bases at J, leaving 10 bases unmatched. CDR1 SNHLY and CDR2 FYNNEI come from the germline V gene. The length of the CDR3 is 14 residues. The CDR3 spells CASSGQGSEVTQYF. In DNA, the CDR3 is TGTGCCAGCAGCGGACAGGGATCTGAGGTGACCCAGTACTTC.

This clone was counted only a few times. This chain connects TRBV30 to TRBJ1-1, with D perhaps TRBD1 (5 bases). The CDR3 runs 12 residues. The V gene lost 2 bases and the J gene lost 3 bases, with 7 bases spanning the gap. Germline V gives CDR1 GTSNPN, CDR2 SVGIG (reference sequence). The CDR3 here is CAWSWGDTEAFF. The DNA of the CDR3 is TGTGCCTGGAGTTGGGGGGACACTGAAGCTTTCTTT.

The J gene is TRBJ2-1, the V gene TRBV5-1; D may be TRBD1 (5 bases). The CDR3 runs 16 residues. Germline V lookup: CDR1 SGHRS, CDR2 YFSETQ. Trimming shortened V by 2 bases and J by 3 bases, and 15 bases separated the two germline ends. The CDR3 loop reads CASSFTGLISYNEQFF. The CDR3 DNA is TGCGCCAGCAGCTTCACAGGTCTCATAAGCTACAATGAGCAGTTCTTC.

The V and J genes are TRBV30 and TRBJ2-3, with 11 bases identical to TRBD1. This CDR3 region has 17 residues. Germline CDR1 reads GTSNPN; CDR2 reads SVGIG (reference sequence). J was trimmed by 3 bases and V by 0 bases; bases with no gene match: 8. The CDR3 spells CAWSVKDRGLGTDTQYF. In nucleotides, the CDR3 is TGTGCCTGGAGTGTAAAGGACAGGGGGCTCGGTACAGATACGCAGTATTTT.

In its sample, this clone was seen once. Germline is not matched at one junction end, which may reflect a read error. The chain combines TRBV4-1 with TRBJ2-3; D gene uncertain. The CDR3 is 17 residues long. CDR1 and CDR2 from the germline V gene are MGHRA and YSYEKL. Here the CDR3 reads CASSQDPPFPSSDTQYF. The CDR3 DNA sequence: TGCGCCAGCAGTCAAGATCCCCCGTTCCCTTCGTCGGATACGCAGTATTTT.

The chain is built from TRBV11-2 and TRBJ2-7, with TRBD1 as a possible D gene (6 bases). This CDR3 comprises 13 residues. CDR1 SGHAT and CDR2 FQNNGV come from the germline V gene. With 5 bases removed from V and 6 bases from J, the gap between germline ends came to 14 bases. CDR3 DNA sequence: TGTGCCAGCAGCATCCTGACAGGTGCCGAGCAGTACTTC. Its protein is CASSILTGAEQYF. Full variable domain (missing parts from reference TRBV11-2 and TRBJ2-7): EAGVAQSPRYKIIEKRQSVAFWCNPISGHATLYWYQQILGQGPKLLIQFQNNGVVDDSQLPKDRFSAERLKGVDSTLKIQPAKLEDSAVYLCASSILTGAEQYFGPGTRLTVT.

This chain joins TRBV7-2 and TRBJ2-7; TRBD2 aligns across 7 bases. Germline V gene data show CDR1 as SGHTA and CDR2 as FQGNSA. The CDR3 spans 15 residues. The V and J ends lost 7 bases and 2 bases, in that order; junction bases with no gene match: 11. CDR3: CASISDSGFTYEQYF. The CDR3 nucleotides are TGTGCCAGCATCTCCGATAGCGGGTTCACCTACGAGCAGTACTTC.

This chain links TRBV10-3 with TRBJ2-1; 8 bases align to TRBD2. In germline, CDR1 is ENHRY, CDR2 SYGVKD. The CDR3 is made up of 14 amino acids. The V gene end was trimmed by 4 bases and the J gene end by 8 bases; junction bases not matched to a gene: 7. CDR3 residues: CAISVGGGLDEQFF. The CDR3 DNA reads TGTGCCATCAGTGTTGGCGGGGGGCTGGATGAGCAGTTCTTC.

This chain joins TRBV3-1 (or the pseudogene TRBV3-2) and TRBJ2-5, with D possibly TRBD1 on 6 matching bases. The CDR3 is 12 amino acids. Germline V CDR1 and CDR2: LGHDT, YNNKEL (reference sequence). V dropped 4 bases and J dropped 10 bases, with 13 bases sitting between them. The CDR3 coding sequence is TGTGCCAGCAGCCTATTACAGGGAAGCCAGTACTTC. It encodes CASSLLQGSQYF.

CDR3 DNA: TGTGCCACCAGCCCGGGACAGGGAGGAGGCTACGAGCAGTACTTC. It yields the protein CATSPGQGGGYEQYF. The chain is built from TRBV24-1 and TRBJ2-7; 9 nucleotides align to TRBD1. V lost 7 bases to trimming and J lost 3 bases; unmatched junction nucleotides: 9. CDR1 and CDR2 from the germline V gene are KGHDR and SFDVKD. CDR3 length: 15 amino acids.

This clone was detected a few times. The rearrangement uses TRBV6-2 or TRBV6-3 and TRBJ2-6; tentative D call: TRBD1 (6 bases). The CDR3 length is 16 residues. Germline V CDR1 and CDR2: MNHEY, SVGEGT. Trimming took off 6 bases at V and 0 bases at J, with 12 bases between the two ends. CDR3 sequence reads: CASSPPTGSGANVLTF. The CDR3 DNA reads TGTGCCAGCAGCCCTCCGACAGGCTCTGGGGCCAACGTCCTGACTTTC.

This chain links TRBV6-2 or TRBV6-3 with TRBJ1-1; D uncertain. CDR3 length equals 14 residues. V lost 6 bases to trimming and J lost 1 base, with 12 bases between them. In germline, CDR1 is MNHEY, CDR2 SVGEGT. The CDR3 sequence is CASSPIRRNTEAFF. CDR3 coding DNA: TGTGCCAGCAGCCCAATTAGGAGGAACACTGAAGCTTTCTTT.

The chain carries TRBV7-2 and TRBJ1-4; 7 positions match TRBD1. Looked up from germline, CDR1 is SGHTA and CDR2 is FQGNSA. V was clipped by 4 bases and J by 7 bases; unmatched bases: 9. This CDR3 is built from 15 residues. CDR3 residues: CASSSTGRVGEKLFF. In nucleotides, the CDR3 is TGTGCCAGCAGCTCGACAGGGCGGGTTGGTGAAAAACTGTTTTTT. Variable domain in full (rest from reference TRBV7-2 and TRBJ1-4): GAGVSQSPSNKVTEKGKDVELRCDPISGHTALYWYRQSLGQGLEFLIYFQGNSAPDKSGLPSDRFSAERTGGSVSTLTIQRTQQEDSAVYLCASSSTGRVGEKLFFGSGTQLSVL.

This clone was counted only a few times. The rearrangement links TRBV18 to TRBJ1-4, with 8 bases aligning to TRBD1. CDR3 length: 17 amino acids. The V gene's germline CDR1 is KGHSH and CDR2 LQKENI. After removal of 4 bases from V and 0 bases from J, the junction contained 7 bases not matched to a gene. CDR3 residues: CASSRTGRGPTNEKLFF. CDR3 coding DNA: TGTGCCAGCTCACGGACAGGGCGCGGGCCAACTAATGAAAAACTGTTTTTT.

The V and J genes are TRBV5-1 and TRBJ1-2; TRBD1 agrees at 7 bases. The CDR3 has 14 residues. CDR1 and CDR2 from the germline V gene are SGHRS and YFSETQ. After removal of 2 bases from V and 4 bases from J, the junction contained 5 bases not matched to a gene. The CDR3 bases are TGCGCCAGCAGCTTCTCCGGGACAGTCTATGGCTACACCTTC. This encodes CASSFSGTVYGYTF.

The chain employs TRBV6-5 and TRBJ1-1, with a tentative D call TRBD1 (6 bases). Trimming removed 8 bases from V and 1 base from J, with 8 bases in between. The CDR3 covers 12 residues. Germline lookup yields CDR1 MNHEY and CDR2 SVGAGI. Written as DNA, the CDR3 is TGTGCCAGCGTCAGGGGGAACACTGAAGCTTTCTTT. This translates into CASVRGNTEAFF.

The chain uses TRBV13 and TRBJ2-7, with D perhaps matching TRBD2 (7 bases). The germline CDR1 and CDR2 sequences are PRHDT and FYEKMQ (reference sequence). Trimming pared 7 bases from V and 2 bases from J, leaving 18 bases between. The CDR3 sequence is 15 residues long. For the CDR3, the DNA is TGTGCCAGCACTTTAGGGAGGGGGGGGGCCTACGAGCAGTACTTC. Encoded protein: CASTLGRGGAYEQYF.

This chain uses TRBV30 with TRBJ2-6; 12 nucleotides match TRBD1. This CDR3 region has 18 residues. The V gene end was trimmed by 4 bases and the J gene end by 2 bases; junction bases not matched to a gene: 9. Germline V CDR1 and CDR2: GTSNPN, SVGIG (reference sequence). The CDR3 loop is CAWTSKGQGATGANVLTF. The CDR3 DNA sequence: TGTGCCTGGACCAGTAAGGGACAGGGGGCGACTGGGGCCAACGTCCTGACTTTC.

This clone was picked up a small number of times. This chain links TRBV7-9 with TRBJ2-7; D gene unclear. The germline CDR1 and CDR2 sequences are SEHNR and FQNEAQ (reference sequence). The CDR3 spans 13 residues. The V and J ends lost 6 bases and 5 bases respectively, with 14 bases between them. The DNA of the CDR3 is TGTGCCAGCAGGCCGGAAGGTAGCCACGAGCAGTACTTC. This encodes CASRPEGSHEQYF.

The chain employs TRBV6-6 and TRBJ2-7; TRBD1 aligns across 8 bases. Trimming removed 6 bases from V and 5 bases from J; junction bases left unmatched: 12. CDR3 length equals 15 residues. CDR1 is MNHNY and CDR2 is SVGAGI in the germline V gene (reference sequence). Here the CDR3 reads CASSRLQGALDEQYF. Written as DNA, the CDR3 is TGTGCCAGCAGCCGTCTTCAGGGGGCGCTGGACGAGCAGTACTTC.

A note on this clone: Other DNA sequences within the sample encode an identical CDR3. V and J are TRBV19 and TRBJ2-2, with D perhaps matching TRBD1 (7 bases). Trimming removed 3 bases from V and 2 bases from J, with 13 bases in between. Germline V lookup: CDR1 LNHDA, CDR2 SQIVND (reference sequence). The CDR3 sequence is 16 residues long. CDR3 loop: CASSIGGTANTGELFF. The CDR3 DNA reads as TGTGCCAGTAGTATTGGAGGGACAGCCAACACCGGGGAGCTGTTTTTT.

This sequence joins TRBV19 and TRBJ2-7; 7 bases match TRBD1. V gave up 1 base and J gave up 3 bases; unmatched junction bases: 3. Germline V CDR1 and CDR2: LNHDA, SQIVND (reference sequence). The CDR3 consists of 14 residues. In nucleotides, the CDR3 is TGTGCCAGTAGTATAGGGGGACAGTACTACGAGCAGTACTTC. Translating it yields CASSIGGQYYEQYF. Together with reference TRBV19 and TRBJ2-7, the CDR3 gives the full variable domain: DGGITQSPKYLFRKEGQNVTLSCEQNLNHDAMYWYRQDPGQGLRLIYYSQIVNDFQKGDIAEGYSVSREKKESFPLTVTSAQKNPTAFYLCASSIGGQYYEQYFGPGTRLTVT.

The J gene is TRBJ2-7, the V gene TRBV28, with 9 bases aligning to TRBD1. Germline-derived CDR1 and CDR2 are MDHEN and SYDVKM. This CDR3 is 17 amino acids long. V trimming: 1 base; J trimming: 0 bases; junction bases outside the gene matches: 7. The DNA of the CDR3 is TGTGCCAGCAGTTTATTGGGAGGGACAGGGAGCTCCTACGAGCAGTACTTC. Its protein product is CASSLLGGTGSSYEQYF. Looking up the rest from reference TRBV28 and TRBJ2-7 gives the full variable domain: DVKVTQSSRYLVKRTGEKVFLECVQDMDHENMFWYRQDPGLGLRLIYFSYDVKMKEKGDIPEGYSVSREKKERFSLILESASTNQTSMYLCASSLLGGTGSSYEQYFGPGTRLTVT.

The CDR3 region is CASRPLAGVSYEQYF. DNA of the CDR3: TGTGCCAGCAGGCCACTAGCGGGGGTTTCCTACGAGCAGTACTTC. The rearrangement joins TRBV27 to TRBJ2-7; 11 bases align to TRBD2. The CDR3 sequence is 15 residues long. Looked up from germline, CDR1 is MNHEY and CDR2 is SMNVEV (reference sequence). Unmatched junction bases numbered 5, after V lost 6 bases and J lost 1 base.